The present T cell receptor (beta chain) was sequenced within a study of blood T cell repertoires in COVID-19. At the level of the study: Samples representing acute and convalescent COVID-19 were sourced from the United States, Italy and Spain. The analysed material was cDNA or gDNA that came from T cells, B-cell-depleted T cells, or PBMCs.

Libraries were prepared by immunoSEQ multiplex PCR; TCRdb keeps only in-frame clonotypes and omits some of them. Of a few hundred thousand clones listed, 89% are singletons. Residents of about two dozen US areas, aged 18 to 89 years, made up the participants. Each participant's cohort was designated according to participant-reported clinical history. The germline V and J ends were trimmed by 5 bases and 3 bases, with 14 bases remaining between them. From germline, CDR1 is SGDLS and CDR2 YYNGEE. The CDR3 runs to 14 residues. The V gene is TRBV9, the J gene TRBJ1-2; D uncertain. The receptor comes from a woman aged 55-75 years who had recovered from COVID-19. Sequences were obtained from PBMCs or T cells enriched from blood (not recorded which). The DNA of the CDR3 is TGTGCCAGCAGAGGCGGGAGCAGTCACTATGGCTACACCTTC. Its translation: CASRGGSSHYGYTF.